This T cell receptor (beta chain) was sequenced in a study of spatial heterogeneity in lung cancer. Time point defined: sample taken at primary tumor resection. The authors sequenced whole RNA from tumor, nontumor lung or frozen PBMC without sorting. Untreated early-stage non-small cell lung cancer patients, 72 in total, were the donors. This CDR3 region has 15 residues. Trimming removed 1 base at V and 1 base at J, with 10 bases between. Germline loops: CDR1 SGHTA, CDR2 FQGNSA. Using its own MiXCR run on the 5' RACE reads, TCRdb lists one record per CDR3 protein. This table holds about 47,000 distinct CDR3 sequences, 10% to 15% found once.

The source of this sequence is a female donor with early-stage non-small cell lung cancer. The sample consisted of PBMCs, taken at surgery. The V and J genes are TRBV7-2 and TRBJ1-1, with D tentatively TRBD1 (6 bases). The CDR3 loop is CASSLVEQGNTEAFF. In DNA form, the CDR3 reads TGTGCCAGCAGCTTAGTCGAACAGGGGAACACTGAAGCTTTCTTT.